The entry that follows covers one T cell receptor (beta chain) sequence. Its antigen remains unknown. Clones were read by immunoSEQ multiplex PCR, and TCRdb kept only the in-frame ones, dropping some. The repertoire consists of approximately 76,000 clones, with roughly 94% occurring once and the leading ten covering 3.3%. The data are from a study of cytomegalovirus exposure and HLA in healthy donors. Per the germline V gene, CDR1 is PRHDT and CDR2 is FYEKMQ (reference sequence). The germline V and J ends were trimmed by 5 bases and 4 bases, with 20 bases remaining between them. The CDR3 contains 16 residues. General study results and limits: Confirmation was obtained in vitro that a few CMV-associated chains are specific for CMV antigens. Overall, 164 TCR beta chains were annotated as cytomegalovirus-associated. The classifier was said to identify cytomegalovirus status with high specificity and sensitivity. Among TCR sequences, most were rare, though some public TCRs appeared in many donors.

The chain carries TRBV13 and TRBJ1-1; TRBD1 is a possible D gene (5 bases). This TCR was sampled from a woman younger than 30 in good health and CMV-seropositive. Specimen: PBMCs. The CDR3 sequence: CASSEVQGFMITEAFF. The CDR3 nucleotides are TGTGCCAGCAGCGAGGTCCAGGGATTTATGATCACTGAAGCTTTCTTT.